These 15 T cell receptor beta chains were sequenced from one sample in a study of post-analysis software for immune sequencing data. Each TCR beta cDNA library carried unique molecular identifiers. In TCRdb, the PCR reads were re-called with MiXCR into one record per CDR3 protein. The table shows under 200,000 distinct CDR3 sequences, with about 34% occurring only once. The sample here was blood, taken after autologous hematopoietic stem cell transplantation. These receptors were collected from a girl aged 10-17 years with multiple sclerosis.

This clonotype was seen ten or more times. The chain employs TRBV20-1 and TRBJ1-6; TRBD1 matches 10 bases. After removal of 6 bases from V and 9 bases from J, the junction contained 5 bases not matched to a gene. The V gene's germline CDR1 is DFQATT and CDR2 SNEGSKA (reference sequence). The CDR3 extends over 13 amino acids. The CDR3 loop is CSAGTGEGSPLHF. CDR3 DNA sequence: TGCAGTGCGGGGACAGGGGAGGGTTCACCCCTCCACTTT.

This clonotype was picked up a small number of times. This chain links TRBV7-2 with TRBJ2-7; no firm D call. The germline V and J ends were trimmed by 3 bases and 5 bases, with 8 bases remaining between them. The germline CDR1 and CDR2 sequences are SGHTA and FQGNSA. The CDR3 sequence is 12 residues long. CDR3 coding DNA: TGTGCCAGCAGCTTTGGGTTCGACGAGCAGTACTTC. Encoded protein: CASSFGFDEQYF.

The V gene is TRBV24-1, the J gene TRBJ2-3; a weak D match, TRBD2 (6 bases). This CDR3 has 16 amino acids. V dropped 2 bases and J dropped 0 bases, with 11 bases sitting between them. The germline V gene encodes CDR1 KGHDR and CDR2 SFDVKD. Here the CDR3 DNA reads TGTGCCACCAGTGATTCGATCGGGGGAAGCACAGATACGCAGTATTTT. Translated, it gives CATSDSIGGSTDTQYF.

The CDR3 region has the DNA TGCAGTGCCCCGACCCAGACAGGGCGCAAAAACATTCAGTACTTC. This translates into CSAPTQTGRKNIQYF. The chain recombines TRBV20-1 with TRBJ2-4; 7 nucleotides agree with TRBD1. Trimming at V came to 6 bases and at J to 3 bases, leaving 11 bases not matched to a gene. The CDR3 has 15 amino acids. The V gene's germline CDR1 is DFQATT and CDR2 SNEGSKA (reference sequence).

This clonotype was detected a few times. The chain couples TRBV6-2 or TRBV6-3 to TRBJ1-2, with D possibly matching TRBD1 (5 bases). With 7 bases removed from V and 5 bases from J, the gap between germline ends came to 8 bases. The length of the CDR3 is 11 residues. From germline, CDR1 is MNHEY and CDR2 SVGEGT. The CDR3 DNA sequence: TGTGCCAGCACCCAGGGATATGGCTACACCTTC. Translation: CASTQGYGYTF.

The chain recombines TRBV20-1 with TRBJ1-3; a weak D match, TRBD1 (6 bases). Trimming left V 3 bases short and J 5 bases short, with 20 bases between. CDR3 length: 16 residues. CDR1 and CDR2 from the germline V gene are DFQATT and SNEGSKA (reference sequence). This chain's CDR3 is CSASMAGGIGRNTIYF. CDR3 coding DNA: TGCAGTGCTAGCATGGCGGGGGGCATCGGAAGAAACACCATATATTTT.

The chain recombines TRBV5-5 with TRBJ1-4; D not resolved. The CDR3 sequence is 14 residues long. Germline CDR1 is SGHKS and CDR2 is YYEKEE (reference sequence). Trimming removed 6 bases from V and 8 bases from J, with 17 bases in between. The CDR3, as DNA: TGTGCCAGCACCTACACCACCAAACAGGAAAAACTGTTTTTT. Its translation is CASTYTTKQEKLFF.

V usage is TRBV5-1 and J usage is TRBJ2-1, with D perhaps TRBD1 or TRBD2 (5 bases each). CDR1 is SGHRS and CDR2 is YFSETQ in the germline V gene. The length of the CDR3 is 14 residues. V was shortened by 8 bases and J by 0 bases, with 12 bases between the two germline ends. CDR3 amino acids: CASSRGPSYNEQFF. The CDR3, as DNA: TGCGCCAGTTCCCGGGGCCCCTCCTACAATGAGCAGTTCTTC.

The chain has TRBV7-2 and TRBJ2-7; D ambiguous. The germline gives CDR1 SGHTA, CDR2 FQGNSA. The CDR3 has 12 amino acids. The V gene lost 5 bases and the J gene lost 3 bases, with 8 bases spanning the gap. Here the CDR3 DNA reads TGTGCCAGCAGCCCGTCGGACTACGAGCAGTACTTC. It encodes CASSPSDYEQYF. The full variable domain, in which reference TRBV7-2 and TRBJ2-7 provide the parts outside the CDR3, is GAGVSQSPSNKVTEKGKDVELRCDPISGHTALYWYRQSLGQGLEFLIYFQGNSAPDKSGLPSDRFSAERTGGSVSTLTIQRTQQEDSAVYLCASSPSDYEQYFGPGTRLTVT.

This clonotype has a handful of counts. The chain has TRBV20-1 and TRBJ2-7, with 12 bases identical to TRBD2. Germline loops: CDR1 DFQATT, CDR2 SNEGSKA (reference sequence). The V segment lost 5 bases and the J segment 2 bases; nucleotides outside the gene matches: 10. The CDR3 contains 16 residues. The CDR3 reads CSALTSGRGGAYEQYF. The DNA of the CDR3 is TGCAGTGCTTTGACTAGCGGGAGAGGGGGCGCCTACGAGCAGTACTTC.

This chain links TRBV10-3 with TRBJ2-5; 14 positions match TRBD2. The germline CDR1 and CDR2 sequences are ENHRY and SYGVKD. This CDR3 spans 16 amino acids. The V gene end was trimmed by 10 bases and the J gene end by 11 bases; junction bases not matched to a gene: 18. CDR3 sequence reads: CATLPGTSGRTSEQYF. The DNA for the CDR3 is TGTGCCACCTTACCCGGGACTAGCGGGAGAACGAGTGAGCAGTACTTC.

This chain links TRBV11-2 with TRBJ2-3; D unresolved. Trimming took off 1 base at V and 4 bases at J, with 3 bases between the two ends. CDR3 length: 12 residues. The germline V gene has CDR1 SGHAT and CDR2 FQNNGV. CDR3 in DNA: TGTGCCAGCAGCTTAGTTCCAGATACGCAGTATTTT. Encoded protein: CASSLVPDTQYF.

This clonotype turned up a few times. The CDR3 spells CASSPGTGGGYTF. CDR3 DNA: TGTGCCAGCAGCCCCGGGACAGGGGGCGGCTACACCTTC. The chain couples TRBV6-5 to TRBJ1-2; TRBD1 matches 12 bases. Germline CDR1 MNHEY, CDR2 SVGAGI. V was clipped by 6 bases and J by 8 bases; unmatched bases: 4. The CDR3 loop spans 13 amino acids.

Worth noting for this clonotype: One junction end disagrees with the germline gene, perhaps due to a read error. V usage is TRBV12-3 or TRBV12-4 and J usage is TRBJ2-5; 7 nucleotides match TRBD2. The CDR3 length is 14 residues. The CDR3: CASRRSGGQGTQYF. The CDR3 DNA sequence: TGTGCCAGCCGCAGATCGGGAGGCCAAGGGACCCAGTACTTC.

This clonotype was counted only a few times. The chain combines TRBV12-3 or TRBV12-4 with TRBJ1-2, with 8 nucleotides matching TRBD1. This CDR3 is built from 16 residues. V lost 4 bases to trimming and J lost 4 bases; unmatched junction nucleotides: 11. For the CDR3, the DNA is TGTGCCAGCAGTTCCCTTTACAGGGGGGAGAGCTATGGCTACACCTTC. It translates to CASSSLYRGESYGYTF.